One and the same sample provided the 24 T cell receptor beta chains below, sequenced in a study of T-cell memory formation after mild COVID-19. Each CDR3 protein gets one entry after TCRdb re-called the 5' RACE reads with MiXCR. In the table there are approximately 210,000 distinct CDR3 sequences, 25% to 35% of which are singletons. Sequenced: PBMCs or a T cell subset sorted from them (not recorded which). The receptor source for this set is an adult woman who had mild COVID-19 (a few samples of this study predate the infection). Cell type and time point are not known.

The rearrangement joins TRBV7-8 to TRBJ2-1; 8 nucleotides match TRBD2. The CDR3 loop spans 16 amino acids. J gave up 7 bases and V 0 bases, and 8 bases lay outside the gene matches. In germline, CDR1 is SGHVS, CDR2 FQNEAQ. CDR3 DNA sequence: TGTGCCAGCAGCTTAGCTAGCGGGAACTCGTTGAATGAGCAGTTCTTC. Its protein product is CASSLASGNSLNEQFF.

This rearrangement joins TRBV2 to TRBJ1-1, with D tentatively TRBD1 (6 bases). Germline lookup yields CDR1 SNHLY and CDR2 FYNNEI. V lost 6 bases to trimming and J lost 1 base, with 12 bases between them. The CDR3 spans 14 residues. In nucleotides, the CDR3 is TGTGCCAGCAGGGAGGGGGGGGCGAACACTGAAGCTTTCTTT. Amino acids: CASREGGANTEAFF.

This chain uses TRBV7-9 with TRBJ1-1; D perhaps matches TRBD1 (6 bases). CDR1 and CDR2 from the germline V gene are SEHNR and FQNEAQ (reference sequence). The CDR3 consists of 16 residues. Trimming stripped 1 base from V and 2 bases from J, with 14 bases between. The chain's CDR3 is CASSLEWVGGNTEAFF. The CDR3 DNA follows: TGTGCCAGCAGCTTAGAATGGGTCGGGGGCAACACTGAAGCTTTCTTT.

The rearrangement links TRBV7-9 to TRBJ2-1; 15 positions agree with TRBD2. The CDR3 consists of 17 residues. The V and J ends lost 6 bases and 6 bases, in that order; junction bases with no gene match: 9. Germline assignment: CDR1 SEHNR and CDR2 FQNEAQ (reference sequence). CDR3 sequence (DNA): TGTGCCAGCAGAACTAGCGTGGGACTAGCGGGAGGCAATGAGCAGTTCTTC. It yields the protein CASRTSVGLAGGNEQFF.

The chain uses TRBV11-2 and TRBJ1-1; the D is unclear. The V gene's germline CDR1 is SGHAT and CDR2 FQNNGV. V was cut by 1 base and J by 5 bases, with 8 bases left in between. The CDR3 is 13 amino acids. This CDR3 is CASSLGSRTEAFF. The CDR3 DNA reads TGTGCCAGCAGCTTAGGATCACGTACTGAAGCTTTCTTT.

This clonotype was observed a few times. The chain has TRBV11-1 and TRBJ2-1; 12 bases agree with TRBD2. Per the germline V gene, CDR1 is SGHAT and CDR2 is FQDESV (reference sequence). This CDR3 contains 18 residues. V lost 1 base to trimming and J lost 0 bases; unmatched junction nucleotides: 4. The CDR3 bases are TGTGCCAGCAGCTTAGGGAGACTAGCGGGAGTCTCCTACAATGAGCAGTTCTTC. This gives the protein CASSLGRLAGVSYNEQFF.

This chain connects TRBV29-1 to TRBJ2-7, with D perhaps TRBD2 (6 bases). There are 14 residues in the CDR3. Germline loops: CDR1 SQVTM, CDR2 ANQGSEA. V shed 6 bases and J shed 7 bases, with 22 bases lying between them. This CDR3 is CSVRTFSGRWEQYF. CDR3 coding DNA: TGCAGCGTCCGAACCTTTAGCGGTCGCTGGGAGCAGTACTTC.

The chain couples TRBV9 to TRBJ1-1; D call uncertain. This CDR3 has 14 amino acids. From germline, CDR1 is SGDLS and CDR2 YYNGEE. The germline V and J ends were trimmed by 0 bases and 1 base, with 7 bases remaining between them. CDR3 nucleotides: TGTGCCAGCAGCGTAGCAGTTCAGAACACTGAAGCTTTCTTT. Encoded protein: CASSVAVQNTEAFF.

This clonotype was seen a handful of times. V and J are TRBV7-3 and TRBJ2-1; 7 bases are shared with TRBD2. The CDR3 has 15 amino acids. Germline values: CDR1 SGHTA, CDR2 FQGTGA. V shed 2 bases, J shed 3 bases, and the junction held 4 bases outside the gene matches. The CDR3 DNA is TGTGCCAGCAGCTTACCGCGGGGGAACTACAATGAGCAGTTCTTC. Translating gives CASSLPRGNYNEQFF.

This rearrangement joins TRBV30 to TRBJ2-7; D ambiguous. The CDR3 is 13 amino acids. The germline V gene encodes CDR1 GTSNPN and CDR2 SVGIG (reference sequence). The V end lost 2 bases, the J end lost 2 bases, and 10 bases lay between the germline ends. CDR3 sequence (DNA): TGTGCCTGGAGTTTTGGTACGGCCTACGAGCAGTACTTC. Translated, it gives CAWSFGTAYEQYF.

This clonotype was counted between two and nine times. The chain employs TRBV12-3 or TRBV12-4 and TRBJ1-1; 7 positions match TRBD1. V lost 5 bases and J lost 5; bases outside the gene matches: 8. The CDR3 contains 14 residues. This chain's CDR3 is CASSPEGARTEAFF. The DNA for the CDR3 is TGTGCCAGCAGTCCTGAGGGGGCGCGAACTGAAGCTTTCTTT.

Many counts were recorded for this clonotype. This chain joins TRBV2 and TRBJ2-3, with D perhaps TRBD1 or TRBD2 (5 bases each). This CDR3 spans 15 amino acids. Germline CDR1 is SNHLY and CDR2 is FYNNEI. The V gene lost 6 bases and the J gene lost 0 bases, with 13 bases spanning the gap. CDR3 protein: CASSAGTASTDTQYF. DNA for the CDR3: TGTGCCAGCAGCGCCGGGACGGCTAGCACAGATACGCAGTATTTT.

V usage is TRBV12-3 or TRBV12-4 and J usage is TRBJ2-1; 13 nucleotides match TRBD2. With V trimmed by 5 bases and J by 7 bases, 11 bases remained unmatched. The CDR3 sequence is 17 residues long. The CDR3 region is CASSPGLAGRGRNEQFF. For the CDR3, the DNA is TGTGCCAGCAGTCCGGGACTAGCGGGAAGGGGTAGGAATGAGCAGTTCTTC.

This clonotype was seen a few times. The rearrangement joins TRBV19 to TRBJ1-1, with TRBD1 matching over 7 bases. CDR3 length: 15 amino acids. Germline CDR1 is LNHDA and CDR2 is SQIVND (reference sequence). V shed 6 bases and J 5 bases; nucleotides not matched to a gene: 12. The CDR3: CASSYYRGVGTEAFF. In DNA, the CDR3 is TGTGCCAGTAGCTATTACAGGGGAGTGGGAACTGAAGCTTTCTTT.

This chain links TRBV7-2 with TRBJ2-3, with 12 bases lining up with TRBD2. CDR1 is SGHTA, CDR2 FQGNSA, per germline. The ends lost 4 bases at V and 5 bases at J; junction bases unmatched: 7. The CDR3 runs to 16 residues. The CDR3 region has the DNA TGTGCCAGCAGCTCGCAACTAGCGGGAGGCGGAGATACGCAGTATTTT. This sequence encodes CASSSQLAGGGDTQYF.

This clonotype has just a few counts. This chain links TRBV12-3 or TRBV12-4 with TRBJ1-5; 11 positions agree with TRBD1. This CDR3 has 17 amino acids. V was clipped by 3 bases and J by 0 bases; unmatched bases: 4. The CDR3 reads CASSFGQGAYSNQPQHF. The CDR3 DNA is TGTGCCAGCAGTTTTGGACAGGGGGCATATAGCAATCAGCCCCAGCATTTT.

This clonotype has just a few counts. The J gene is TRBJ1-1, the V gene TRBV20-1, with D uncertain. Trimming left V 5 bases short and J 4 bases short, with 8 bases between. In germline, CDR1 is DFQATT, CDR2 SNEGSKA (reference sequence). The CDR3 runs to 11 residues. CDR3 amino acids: CSALSATEAFF. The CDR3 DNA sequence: TGCAGTGCTCTCTCAGCCACTGAAGCTTTCTTT.

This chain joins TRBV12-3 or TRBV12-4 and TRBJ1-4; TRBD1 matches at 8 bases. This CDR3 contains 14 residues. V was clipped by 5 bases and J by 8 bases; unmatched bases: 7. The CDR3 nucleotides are TGTGCCAGCAGTAACTCAGGGGGCCGCGAAAAACTGTTTTTT. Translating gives CASSNSGGREKLFF.

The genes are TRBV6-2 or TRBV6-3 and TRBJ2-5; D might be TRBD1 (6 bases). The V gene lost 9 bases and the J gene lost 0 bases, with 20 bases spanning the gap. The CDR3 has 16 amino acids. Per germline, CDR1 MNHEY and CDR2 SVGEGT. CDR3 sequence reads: CASKRDTGLDQETQYF. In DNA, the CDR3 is TGTGCCAGTAAAAGGGACACTGGATTGGACCAAGAGACCCAGTACTTC.

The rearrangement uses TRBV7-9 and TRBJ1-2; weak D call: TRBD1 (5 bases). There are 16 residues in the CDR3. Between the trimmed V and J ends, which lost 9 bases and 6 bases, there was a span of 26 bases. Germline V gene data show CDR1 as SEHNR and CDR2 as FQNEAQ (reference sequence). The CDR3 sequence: CASTPGLGSGGDGYTF. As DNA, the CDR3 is TGTGCCAGTACGCCGGGACTGGGGTCTGGGGGGGATGGCTACACCTTC.

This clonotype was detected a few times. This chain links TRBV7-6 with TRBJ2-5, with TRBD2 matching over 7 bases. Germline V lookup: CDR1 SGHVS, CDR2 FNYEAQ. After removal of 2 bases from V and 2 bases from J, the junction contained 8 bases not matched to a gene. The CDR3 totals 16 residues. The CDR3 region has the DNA TGTGCCAGCAGCTTATATGAGGGAGGGCCTCAAGAGACCCAGTACTTC. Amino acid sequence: CASSLYEGGPQETQYF.

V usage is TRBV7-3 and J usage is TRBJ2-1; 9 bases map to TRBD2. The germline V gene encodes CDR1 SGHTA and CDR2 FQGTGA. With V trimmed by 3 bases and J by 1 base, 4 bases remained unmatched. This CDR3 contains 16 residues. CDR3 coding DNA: TGTGCCAGCAGCTTCAGGACTAGCGATTCCTACAATGAGCAGTTCTTC. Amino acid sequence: CASSFRTSDSYNEQFF.

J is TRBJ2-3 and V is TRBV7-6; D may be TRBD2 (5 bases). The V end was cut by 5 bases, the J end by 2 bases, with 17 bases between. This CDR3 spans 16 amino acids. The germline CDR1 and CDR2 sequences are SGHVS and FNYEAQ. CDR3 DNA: TGTGCCAGCAGCCCACGGGAAAAGCAGCCCACAGATACGCAGTATTTT. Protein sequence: CASSPREKQPTDTQYF.

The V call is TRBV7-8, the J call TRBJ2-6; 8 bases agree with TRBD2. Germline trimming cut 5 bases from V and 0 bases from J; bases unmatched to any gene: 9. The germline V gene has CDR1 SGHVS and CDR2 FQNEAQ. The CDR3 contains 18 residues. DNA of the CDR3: TGTGCCAGCAGCCGACAACTAGCGGAAGTCTCTGGGGCCAACGTCCTGACTTTC. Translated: CASSRQLAEVSGANVLTF.